The clone carrying this T cell receptor beta chain has a count of ten or more. Germline CDR1 reads LGHDT; CDR2 reads YNNKEL (reference sequence). With V trimmed by 0 bases and J by 1 base, 7 bases remained unmatched. The CDR3 consists of 18 residues. This entry is derived from a study of identical twins. A universal primer site arose from template switching, and cDNA bore unique molecular identifiers. One entry per CDR3 protein results from TCRdb running MiXCR on the 5' RACE reads. The data show roughly 700,000 distinct CDR3 sequences, less than 10% seen once. The data were also submitted as part of a second study, on yellow fever vaccine responses in identical twins.

Sample: PBMCs. The receptor comes from a woman between 18 and 30 years old in good health. V is TRBV3-1 and J is TRBJ2-3; the match to TRBD2 covers 10 bases. This CDR3 is CASSQDEDLAGGTDTQYF. The DNA for the CDR3 is TGTGCCAGCAGCCAAGACGAAGATCTAGCGGGGGGCACAGATACGCAGTATTTT.